The 26 T cell receptor beta chains listed next were all sequenced from one sample in a study of identical twins. TCRdb analysed the 5' RACE reads with MiXCR anew, one entry per CDR3 protein. The sample consists of about 890,000 distinct CDR3 sequences, roughly an eighth of them appearing once. This same sample was also taken into another study, of yellow fever vaccine responses in identical twins.

The sample consisted of PBMCs. These TCRs come from a woman aged 18-29 years in good health.

Many counts were recorded for this clonotype. The chain couples TRBV12-3 or TRBV12-4 to TRBJ2-7; 9 bases are a match to TRBD2. The CDR3 sequence is 16 residues long. With V trimmed by 3 bases and J by 9 bases, 15 bases remained unmatched. The CDR3 DNA reads as TGTGCCAGCAGTTTGGGAAGACTAGCGGCTCCTCCCGGGCAGTACTTC. It encodes CASSLGRLAAPPGQYF.

The chain carries TRBV12-3 or TRBV12-4 and TRBJ2-7; 9 bases fit TRBD1. Trimming cost V 0 bases and J 3 bases; bases outside gene matches: 6. The CDR3 consists of 16 residues. CDR3 sequence reads: CASSLARQGGSYEQYF. The CDR3 DNA is TGTGCCAGCAGTTTAGCGCGACAGGGGGGGAGCTACGAGCAGTACTTC.

This chain uses TRBV5-1 with TRBJ2-1; 12 bases align to TRBD2. CDR1 is SGHRS, CDR2 YFSETQ, per germline. The CDR3 sequence is 15 residues long. V lost 7 bases, J lost 6 bases, and 8 bases stayed unmatched. This CDR3 reads CASFTGLAGSNEQFF. CDR3 nucleotides: TGCGCCAGCTTTACCGGACTAGCGGGGTCCAATGAGCAGTTCTTC.

The chain recombines TRBV18 with TRBJ2-7; 8 bases are a match to TRBD1. The CDR3 length is 14 residues. V shed 6 bases, J shed 4 bases, and the junction held 8 bases outside the gene matches. From germline, CDR1 is KGHSH and CDR2 LQKENI. CDR3 region: CASSLEDRAYEQYV. CDR3 DNA sequence: TGTGCCAGCTCGTTAGAGGACAGGGCGTACGAGCAGTACGTC.

This clonotype was counted at least ten times. J is TRBJ2-3 and V is TRBV12-3 or TRBV12-4; D unclear. The CDR3 sequence is 12 residues long. V was trimmed by 6 bases and J by 10 bases, leaving 14 bases between them. As DNA, the CDR3 is TGTGCCAGCAGCCCTGGATTTACGGCGCAGTATTTT. Its translation: CASSPGFTAQYF.

The CDR3: CSVEDGLAGEADTQYF. The CDR3 coding sequence is TGCAGCGTTGAAGATGGGCTAGCGGGAGAGGCGGATACGCAGTATTTT. The rearrangement uses TRBV29-1 and TRBJ2-3; 10 nucleotides match TRBD2. The CDR3 is 16 amino acids. Germline lookup yields CDR1 SQVTM and CDR2 ANQGSEA. The ends lost 0 bases at V and 6 bases at J; junction bases unmatched: 9.

The rearrangement joins TRBV11-2 to TRBJ2-2, with TRBD2 identical over 7 bases. This CDR3 has 15 residues. Germline V gene data show CDR1 as SGHAT and CDR2 as FQNNGV. Trimming took 3 bases from V and 5 from J; bases not matched to a gene: 6. CDR3 residues: CASSFRLADTGELFF. The CDR3 DNA follows: TGTGCCAGCAGCTTTCGGCTAGCGGATACCGGGGAGCTGTTTTTT.

The rearrangement uses TRBV2 and TRBJ1-5; D possibly corresponds to TRBD1 (6 bases). Germline V gene lookup returns CDR1 SNHLY and CDR2 FYNNEI. The CDR3 runs to 16 residues. The ends were cut back, 4 bases at V and 1 base at J, with 14 bases in the middle. CDR3 loop: CASSVFGQGSNQPQHF. CDR3 coding DNA: TGTGCCAGCAGTGTTTTTGGCCAGGGGAGCAATCAGCCCCAGCATTTT.

This clonotype was seen a handful of times. The chain combines TRBV6-2 or TRBV6-3 with TRBJ2-5; 13 positions agree with TRBD2. The CDR3 covers 16 residues. The germline V gene has CDR1 MNHEY and CDR2 SVGEGT. Trimming cost V 4 bases and J 2 bases; bases outside gene matches: 4. Written as DNA, the CDR3 is TGTGCCAGCAGTTGGGGACTAGCGGGAATGCAAGAGACCCAGTACTTC. As protein: CASSWGLAGMQETQYF.

The chain couples TRBV20-1 to TRBJ1-5; D unclear. Trimming took off 2 bases at V and 5 bases at J, with 10 bases between the two ends. This CDR3 spans 13 amino acids. Per germline, CDR1 DFQATT and CDR2 SNEGSKA (reference sequence). CDR3 coding DNA: TGCAGTGCTAGATGGGAAGGAGATCAGCCCCAGCATTTT. Translation gives CSARWEGDQPQHF.

The chain employs TRBV24-1 and TRBJ2-2, with D possibly matching TRBD2 (5 bases). V lost 4 bases to trimming and J lost 6 bases, with 11 bases between them. The CDR3 totals 14 residues. Germline CDR1 reads KGHDR; CDR2 reads SFDVKD. CDR3 amino acids: CATSDPDYPGELFF. CDR3 DNA sequence: TGTGCCACCAGTGACCCCGACTATCCCGGGGAGCTGTTTTTT.

This chain joins TRBV18 and TRBJ1-2; 7 bases map to TRBD1. V shed 0 bases and J 7 bases; nucleotides not matched to a gene: 8. Germline V gene data show CDR1 as KGHSH and CDR2 as LQKENI. This CDR3 region has 15 residues. CDR3 protein: CASSPPEQGYSGYTF. The DNA for the CDR3 is TGTGCCAGCTCACCACCCGAACAGGGGTACAGTGGCTACACCTTC.

This clonotype has only a few counts. The gene calls are TRBV28 and TRBJ2-2, with 7 bases aligning to TRBD1. Per germline, CDR1 MDHEN and CDR2 SYDVKM. CDR3 length: 16 amino acids. J was trimmed by 0 bases and V by 5 bases; bases with no gene match: 6. CDR3 protein: CASSRPTGSNTGELFF. In DNA, the CDR3 is TGTGCCAGCAGTCGACCGACAGGGTCGAACACCGGGGAGCTGTTTTTT.

This clonotype has more than one count but fewer than ten. The CDR3 here is CASSLVRTAGEKLFF. The CDR3 DNA is TGTGCCAGCAGTTTAGTCCGGACGGCGGGTGAAAAACTGTTTTTT. The gene calls are TRBV27 and TRBJ1-4; D not resolved. The germline V and J ends were trimmed by 2 bases and 7 bases, with 14 bases remaining between them. The CDR3 sequence is 15 residues long. Looked up from germline, CDR1 is MNHEY and CDR2 is SMNVEV (reference sequence).

A few counts support this clonotype. The chain combines TRBV5-1 with TRBJ1-1, with D possibly matching TRBD1 (6 bases). CDR1 SGHRS and CDR2 YFSETQ come from the germline V gene. The CDR3 covers 11 residues. V lost 2 bases to trimming and J lost 9 bases, with 8 bases between them. CDR3 bases: TGCGCCAGCAGCTTAGACAGGCAAGCTTTCTTT. It is translated as CASSLDRQAFF.

The chain uses TRBV2 and TRBJ2-7, with TRBD2 matching 7 bases. CDR1 SNHLY and CDR2 FYNNEI come from the germline V gene. The CDR3 sequence is 17 residues long. With V trimmed by 4 bases and J by 3 bases, 15 bases remained unmatched. CDR3 DNA sequence: TGTGCCAGCAGTGTCCGGGACGGGACTAACCCAAACTACGAGCAGTACTTC. Its translation: CASSVRDGTNPNYEQYF.

V is TRBV6-1 and J is TRBJ2-7, with D tentatively TRBD1 (5 bases). Trimming took 0 bases from V and 11 from J, leaving 20 bases between them. Looked up from germline, CDR1 is MNHNS and CDR2 is SASEGT. This CDR3 comprises 15 residues. The CDR3 region has the DNA TGTGCCAGCAGTGAAGCGGGGCAGGACACCCTCGCGAAGTACGTC. It yields the protein CASSEAGQDTLAKYV.

This clonotype showed up just a few times. The chain uses TRBV5-5 and TRBJ2-3; TRBD1 matches 7 bases. The CDR3 covers 15 residues. Germline loops: CDR1 SGHKS, CDR2 YYEKEE (reference sequence). The J segment lost 2 bases and the V segment lost 4 bases, leaving 7 bases of the junction unmatched. CDR3 DNA: TGTGCCAGCAGCAGGACGACAGGGTTCACAGATACGCAGTATTTT. Amino acid sequence: CASSRTTGFTDTQYF.

This clonotype was recorded a few times. The CDR3, as DNA: TGTGCCAGCAGTGCCCGACTAGCGGGAGGGCTTACGGATGCTCGAGTCCATGAGCAGTTCTTC. Translating gives CASSARLAGGLTDARVHEQFF. The chain combines TRBV6-1 with TRBJ2-1; TRBD2 agrees at 14 bases. Germline loops: CDR1 MNHNS, CDR2 SASEGT. This CDR3 has 21 residues. J lost 8 bases, V lost 4 bases, and 22 bases had no gene match.

This rearrangement joins TRBV3-1 to TRBJ1-4; TRBD1 aligns across 8 bases. In germline, CDR1 is LGHDT, CDR2 YNNKEL (reference sequence). This CDR3 region has 15 residues. V lost 4 bases to trimming and J lost 5 bases; unmatched junction nucleotides: 6. CDR3 region: CASSRTGGLNEKLFF. In DNA, the CDR3 is TGTGCCAGCAGCCGCACAGGGGGGCTGAATGAAAAACTGTTTTTT.

This clonotype was detected only a few times. This chain links TRBV12-3 or TRBV12-4 with TRBJ2-2; the match to TRBD1 covers 7 bases. CDR3 length equals 14 residues. Trimming at V came to 7 bases and at J to 7 bases, leaving 9 bases not matched to a gene. The CDR3 coding sequence is TGTGCCAGCACTAAGACAGGGCATATCGGGGAGCTGTTTTTT. Protein: CASTKTGHIGELFF.

This clonotype was picked up a small number of times. The J gene is TRBJ2-2, the V gene TRBV7-9; D call uncertain. This CDR3 contains 15 residues. V was trimmed by 8 bases and J by 0 bases, leaving 13 bases between them. The germline CDR1 and CDR2 sequences are SEHNR and FQNEAQ (reference sequence). The CDR3 region is CASHRTNANTGELFF. CDR3 coding DNA: TGTGCCAGCCACCGGACCAACGCGAACACCGGGGAGCTGTTTTTT.

This clonotype has just a few counts. The chain uses TRBV14 and TRBJ2-3; no clear D gene. In germline, CDR1 is SGHDN, CDR2 FVKESK. V lost 5 bases and J 7 bases, leaving 7 bases between the germline ends. This CDR3 comprises 11 residues. The CDR3 sequence: CASSSVNTQYF. The CDR3 DNA reads as TGTGCCAGCAGCTCCGTGAATACGCAGTATTTT.

J is TRBJ2-3 and V is TRBV5-6, with TRBD2 matching over 12 bases. Germline V CDR1 and CDR2: SGHDT, YYEEEE. Trimming removed 4 bases from V and 2 bases from J; junction bases left unmatched: 5. This CDR3 has 16 amino acids. CDR3 loop: CASSKTSGGITDTQYF. CDR3 sequence (DNA): TGTGCCAGCAGCAAAACTAGCGGGGGGATCACAGATACGCAGTATTTT.

The chain employs TRBV28 and TRBJ2-1; 10 nucleotides align to TRBD2. CDR3 size: 15 residues. V was clipped by 6 bases and J by 4 bases; unmatched bases: 6. Germline-derived CDR1 and CDR2 are MDHEN and SYDVKM. The CDR3 nucleotides read TGTGCCAGCAGGCTACTAGCGGGACCGTACAATGAGCAGTTCTTC. Its translation: CASRLLAGPYNEQFF.

The rearrangement joins TRBV7-9 to TRBJ1-2; no definite D call. CDR1 is SEHNR, CDR2 FQNEAQ, per germline (reference sequence). The CDR3 spans 15 residues. V lost 1 base, J lost 4 bases, and 13 bases lay in between. CDR3 nucleotide sequence: TGTGCCAGCAGCTTAGATAGGGCAGAACTCTATGGCTACACCTTC. Protein product: CASSLDRAELYGYTF. Full variable domain (outside the CDR3, taken from reference TRBV7-9 and TRBJ1-2): DTGVSQNPRHKITKRGQNVTFRCDPISEHNRLYWYRQTLGQGPEFLTYFQNEAQLEKSRLLSDRFSAERPKGSFSTLEIQRTEQGDSAMYLCASSLDRAELYGYTFGSGTRLTVV.